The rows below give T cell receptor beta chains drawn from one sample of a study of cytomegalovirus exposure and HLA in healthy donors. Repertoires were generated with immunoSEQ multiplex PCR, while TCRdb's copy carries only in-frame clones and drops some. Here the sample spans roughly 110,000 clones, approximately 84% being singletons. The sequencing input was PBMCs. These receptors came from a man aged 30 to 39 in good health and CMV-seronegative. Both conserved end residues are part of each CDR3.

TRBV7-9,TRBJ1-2,CASSPGGLAAETF
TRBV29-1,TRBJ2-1,CSVGGGYSYNEQFF
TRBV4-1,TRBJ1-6,CASSQDQESPLHF
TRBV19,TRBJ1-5,CASNALAAGGGQPQHF
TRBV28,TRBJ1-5,CASSSGRVSNQPQHF
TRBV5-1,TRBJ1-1,CASSLDGQGRTEAFF
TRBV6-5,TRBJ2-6,CASSAGPGANVLTF
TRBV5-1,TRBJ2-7,CASSLPQGARDEQYF
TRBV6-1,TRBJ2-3,CASSPGLPPDTQYF
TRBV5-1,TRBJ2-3,CASRTSGTDTQYF
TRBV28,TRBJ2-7,CATEGRGTSYEQYF
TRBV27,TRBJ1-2,CASSPRTGAYGYTF
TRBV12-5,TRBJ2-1,CASHPTSGVRNEQFF
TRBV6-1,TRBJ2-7,CASRFLGGEQYF
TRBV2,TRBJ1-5,CASSGGTGRGNQPQHF
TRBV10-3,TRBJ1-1,CAISERFGDTEAFF
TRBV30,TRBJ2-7,CAWSPLEGEIGEQYF
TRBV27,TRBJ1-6,CASNEGRHNSPLHF
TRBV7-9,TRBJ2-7,CASSRPGAGEPEQYF
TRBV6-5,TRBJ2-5,CASSRDFGKTQYF
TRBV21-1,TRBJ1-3,CANTGGVYF
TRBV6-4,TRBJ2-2,CASSDGSSNTGELFF
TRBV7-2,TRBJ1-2,CASSILNQGNYGYTF
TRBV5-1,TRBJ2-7,CASSTSSTGGLAWVF
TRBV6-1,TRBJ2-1,CASSAQTGTSYEQFF
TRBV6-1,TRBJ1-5,CASSELVPQFSNQPQHF
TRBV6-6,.,CASTLGGNAYEQYF
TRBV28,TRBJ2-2,CASSSGPLFGGVVFF
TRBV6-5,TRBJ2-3,CASTRAGVTDTQYF
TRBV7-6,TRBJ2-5,CASSNQDRDRTQYF
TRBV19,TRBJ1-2,CASSAPDRGHGYTF
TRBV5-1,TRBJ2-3,CASSSGKTDTQYF
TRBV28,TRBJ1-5,CASSDTDNQPQHF
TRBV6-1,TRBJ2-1,CASSEPGQVSNEQFF
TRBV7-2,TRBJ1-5,CASSSRGQPQHF
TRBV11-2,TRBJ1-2,CASSLDQSPGYTF
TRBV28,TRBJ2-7,CASSEPSRGGYEQYF
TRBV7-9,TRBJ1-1,CASSLGAGTEAFF
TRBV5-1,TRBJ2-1,CASSLGPGDEQFF
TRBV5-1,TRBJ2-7,CASSPGVDRGHEQYF
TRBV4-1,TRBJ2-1,CASSPGTGDRYEQFF
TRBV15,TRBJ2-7,CATRLGLSSYEQYF